Presented here are 27 T cell receptor beta chains from one specimen sequenced in a study of blood T cells in healthy people across ages. Together with a sample-barcoded 5' primer, a J-beta primer mix was included in a second PCR lasting roughly 6 to 12 cycles. TCRdb re-analysed the 5' RACE reads in MiXCR, keeping a single row per CDR3 protein. This sample has fewer than 2,000,000 distinct CDR3 sequences, with roughly two fifths found just once. Material for sequencing was blood. The receptors here all came from a human donor in good health.

V is TRBV9 and J is TRBJ2-5; D is uncertain. V lost 0 bases and J 4 bases, leaving 13 bases between the germline ends. Looked up from germline, CDR1 is SGDLS and CDR2 is YYNGEE. The CDR3 is 15 residues long. The CDR3 coding sequence is TGTGCCAGCAGCGTAGATCTAGGGATTTTAGAGACCCAGTACTTC. Amino acids: CASSVDLGILETQYF.

J is TRBJ1-1 and V is TRBV7-2, with a possible D match to TRBD1 (6 bases). Germline CDR1 reads SGHTA; CDR2 reads FQGNSA. This CDR3 contains 14 residues. The V and J ends lost 5 bases and 4 bases respectively, with 14 bases between them. The CDR3 loop reads CASSPQGRVTEAFF. CDR3 coding DNA: TGTGCCAGCAGCCCCCAGGGGCGGGTCACTGAAGCTTTCTTT.

V gene TRBV27 combines with J gene TRBJ1-5; TRBD1 agrees at 9 bases. Germline lookup yields CDR1 MNHEY and CDR2 SMNVEV (reference sequence). With V trimmed by 3 bases and J by 6 bases, 9 bases remained unmatched. This CDR3 comprises 16 residues. The CDR3 DNA sequence: TGTGCCAGCAGTTTTCTTTCGGACAGGGGAATTCAGCCCCAGCATTTT. Translation: CASSFLSDRGIQPQHF.

The chain has TRBV9 and TRBJ2-1; 8 bases match TRBD1. The germline CDR1 and CDR2 sequences are SGDLS and YYNGEE. CDR3 length: 14 residues. V lost 4 bases, J lost 9 bases, and 9 bases stayed unmatched. The CDR3 is CASSPRGQGLEQFF. DNA of the CDR3: TGTGCCAGCAGCCCCAGAGGACAGGGTCTTGAGCAGTTCTTC.

The chain couples TRBV12-3 or TRBV12-4 to TRBJ2-1, with D hard to call. The CDR3 covers 11 residues. V lost 3 bases to trimming and J lost 10 bases, with 7 bases between them. The CDR3 nucleotides are TGTGCCAGCAGTTTTGCCCGGGAGCAGTTCTTC. Its translation: CASSFAREQFF.

This clonotype showed up just a few times. The chain couples TRBV3-1 to TRBJ1-2, with D hard to call. This CDR3 has 16 residues. V was shortened by 0 bases and J by 6 bases, with 17 bases between the two germline ends. Looked up from germline, CDR1 is LGHDT and CDR2 is YNNKEL (reference sequence). Here the CDR3 DNA reads TGTGCCAGCAGCCAAGATTTAAGGACGTCGTACGATGGCTACACCTTC. As protein: CASSQDLRTSYDGYTF.

The chain links TRBV20-1 to TRBJ1-2; D uncertain. V was clipped by 1 base and J by 2 bases, with 14 bases between them. Germline loops: CDR1 DFQATT, CDR2 SNEGSKA (reference sequence). This CDR3 contains 15 residues. The CDR3 loop reads CSARVYAESNYGYTF. CDR3 nucleotide sequence: TGCAGTGCTAGAGTGTACGCAGAGAGCAACTATGGCTACACCTTC.

The V call is TRBV6-1, the J call TRBJ1-4, with 8 bases lining up with TRBD1. V shed 6 bases, J shed 0 bases, and the junction held 12 bases outside the gene matches. The germline V gene encodes CDR1 MNHNS and CDR2 SASEGT. The CDR3 sequence is 18 residues long. The CDR3 spells CASSTGGAGVATNEKLFF. CDR3 coding DNA: TGTGCCAGCAGCACAGGGGGTGCGGGGGTAGCAACTAATGAAAAACTGTTTTTT.

V usage is TRBV2 and J usage is TRBJ2-4; possible D gene TRBD2, 6 bases. Trimming stripped 2 bases from V and 13 bases from J, with 18 bases between. This CDR3 comprises 14 residues. The germline gives CDR1 SNHLY, CDR2 FYNNEI. DNA of the CDR3: TGTGCCAGCAGTGAACCGGGAGACTTAGAAGAGCAGTACTTC. Translation gives CASSEPGDLEEQYF.

The chain joins TRBV7-2 to TRBJ2-1; 7 bases map to TRBD1. This CDR3 contains 16 residues. Losses at the gene ends were 0 bases for V and 3 bases for J; bases not matched to a gene: 5. The V gene's germline CDR1 is SGHTA and CDR2 FQGNSA. CDR3 sequence: CASSLARGQHYNEQFF. The DNA for the CDR3 is TGTGCCAGCAGCTTAGCGAGGGGACAGCACTACAATGAGCAGTTCTTC.

V gene TRBV28 combines with J gene TRBJ1-5; D not resolved. Germline CDR1 is MDHEN and CDR2 is SYDVKM. V was cut by 3 bases and J by 0 bases, with 9 bases left in between. The CDR3 loop spans 15 amino acids. The CDR3 sequence is CASSLFTYSNQPQHF. The CDR3 DNA is TGTGCCAGCAGTTTGTTCACTTATAGCAATCAGCCCCAGCATTTT.

This clonotype was seen a few times. This chain links TRBV29-1 with TRBJ1-5; 8 bases fit TRBD1. The CDR3 is 13 residues long. The germline V gene encodes CDR1 SQVTM and CDR2 ANQGSEA. After removal of 6 bases from V and 6 bases from J, the junction contained 7 bases not matched to a gene. The CDR3 region is CSVTQGAGQPQHF. CDR3 coding DNA: TGCAGCGTAACTCAGGGGGCGGGTCAGCCCCAGCATTTT.

This clonotype was found a few times. The CDR3 sequence: CASSLSQDRGQETQYF. For the CDR3, the DNA is TGTGCCAGCAGCTTGTCCCAAGATAGGGGACAAGAGACCCAGTACTTC. This chain connects TRBV5-8 to TRBJ2-5; a weak D match, TRBD1 (5 bases). With 1 base removed from V and 2 bases from J, the gap between germline ends came to 15 bases. The CDR3 has 16 residues. Germline V gene data show CDR1 as SGHTS and CDR2 as YDEGEE.

This clonotype has only a few counts. Germline and junction disagree at one end, which may indicate a read error. This rearrangement joins TRBV9 to TRBJ1-2, with D hard to call. Germline V gene lookup returns CDR1 SGDLS and CDR2 YYNGEE. The CDR3 consists of 13 residues. For the CDR3, the DNA is TGTGCCAGCAGCGTGTCCGGGTCTTATGGCTGCACCTTC. This codes for CASSVSGSYGCTF. Full variable domain (remainder filled in from reference TRBV9 and TRBJ1-2): DSGVTQTPKHLITATGQRVTLRCSPRSGDLSVYWYQQSLDQGLQFLIQYYNGEERAKGNILERFSAQQFPDLHSELNLSSLELGDSALYFCASSVSGSYGCTFGSGTRLTVV.

This clonotype was detected ten times or more. The chain employs TRBV12-3 or TRBV12-4 and TRBJ2-1; D not resolved. The CDR3 length is 12 residues. Between the trimmed V and J ends, which lost 4 bases and 8 bases, there was a span of 9 bases. The CDR3 nucleotides read TGTGCCAGCAGTTCCAGGCGCGATGAGCAGTTCTTC. Protein: CASSSRRDEQFF.

This rearrangement joins TRBV28 to TRBJ1-5; unclear D gene. V lost 4 bases and J 0 bases, leaving 16 bases between the germline ends. CDR3 size: 17 residues. Germline assignment: CDR1 MDHEN and CDR2 SYDVKM. CDR3 sequence: CASSSFLGDLSNQPQHF. The CDR3 DNA follows: TGTGCCAGCAGTTCTTTTCTAGGAGATCTTAGCAATCAGCCCCAGCATTTT.

V and J are TRBV5-6 and TRBJ2-4; D gene unclear. V was cut by 2 bases and J by 8 bases, with 20 bases left in between. Germline V gene lookup returns CDR1 SGHDT and CDR2 YYEEEE. The CDR3 extends over 16 amino acids. CDR3 sequence reads: CASSFKAADKGHIQYF. The DNA of the CDR3 is TGTGCCAGCAGCTTTAAGGCGGCCGACAAAGGGCACATTCAGTACTTC.

This clonotype was observed a few times. The chain couples TRBV29-1 to TRBJ1-4; the D is unclear. The CDR3 spans 16 residues. The germline V gene has CDR1 SQVTM and CDR2 ANQGSEA. V dropped 4 bases and J dropped 3 bases, with 18 bases sitting between them. CDR3: CSVGDGPGRPNEKLFF. As DNA, the CDR3 is TGCAGCGTTGGAGATGGCCCGGGTCGGCCTAATGAAAAACTGTTTTTT.

The chain joins TRBV7-2 to TRBJ2-3; 16 bases match TRBD2. The CDR3 loop spans 20 amino acids. After removal of 5 bases from V and 3 bases from J, the junction contained 14 bases not matched to a gene. Germline V lookup: CDR1 SGHTA, CDR2 FQGNSA. CDR3 residues: CASSLPIGTSGGARTDTQYF. The CDR3 DNA is TGTGCCAGCAGCCTACCGATCGGGACTAGCGGGGGGGCTCGGACAGATACGCAGTATTTT.

This clonotype was counted only a few times. The J gene is TRBJ1-2, the V gene TRBV5-6, with 9 nucleotides matching TRBD1. V lost 9 bases, J lost 5 bases, and 8 bases stayed unmatched. This CDR3 region has 13 residues. Germline lookup yields CDR1 SGHDT and CDR2 YYEEEE. As DNA, the CDR3 is TGTGCCATGACCGGGACAGGGCAGTATGGCTACACCTTC. Translating it yields CAMTGTGQYGYTF.

The chain combines TRBV7-9 with TRBJ2-4; maybe TRBD1 (6 bases). Germline values: CDR1 SEHNR, CDR2 FQNEAQ (reference sequence). The length of the CDR3 is 13 residues. Trimming took off 3 bases at V and 8 bases at J, with 11 bases between the two ends. The CDR3 loop reads CASSLTGEDIQYF. CDR3 DNA: TGTGCCAGCAGCTTGACAGGAGAGGACATTCAGTACTTC.

With respect to this clonotype: The junction does not match germline at one end; this may be a read error. V gene TRBV5-1 combines with J gene TRBJ2-1; 11 nucleotides match TRBD2. This CDR3 region has 15 residues. In germline, CDR1 is SGHRS, CDR2 YFSETQ. CDR3 protein: CASSTTSGGYNEQFF. The CDR3 coding sequence is TGTGCCAGCAGCACAACTAGCGGGGGATACAATGAGCAGTTCTTC.

This chain connects TRBV29-1 to TRBJ1-2, with 7 positions matching TRBD1. V gave up 0 bases and J gave up 0 bases; unmatched junction bases: 4. The CDR3 covers 15 residues. Per germline, CDR1 SQVTM and CDR2 ANQGSEA. The CDR3 DNA is TGCAGCGTTGAAGAACCGACAGGGACTAACTATGGCTACACCTTC. Translated, it gives CSVEEPTGTNYGYTF.

This clonotype was observed a few times. V usage is TRBV20-1 and J usage is TRBJ2-6; weak D call: TRBD1 (6 bases). The V end was cut by 3 bases, the J end by 2 bases, with 14 bases between. The CDR3 is made up of 16 amino acids. Per germline, CDR1 DFQATT and CDR2 SNEGSKA (reference sequence). The CDR3 DNA sequence: TGCAGTGCTAGCAGGGGTCAGGTAGCTGGGGCCAACGTCCTGACTTTC. Its protein product is CSASRGQVAGANVLTF.

This clonotype showed up just a few times. This chain connects TRBV7-2 to TRBJ1-1; TRBD1 might be the D (6 bases). Germline CDR1 reads SGHTA; CDR2 reads FQGNSA. This CDR3 contains 16 residues. Trimming took off 5 bases at V and 4 bases at J, with 20 bases between the two ends. CDR3 nucleotide sequence: TGTGCCAGCAGCCGGGAGAATAACAGGGTTGGCACTGAAGCTTTCTTT. It yields the protein CASSRENNRVGTEAFF.

This sequence joins TRBV4-3 and TRBJ1-4; the match to TRBD1 covers 9 bases. Germline V gene sequence: CDR1 LGHNA, CDR2 YSLEER. This CDR3 contains 15 residues. Trimming cost V 3 bases and J 7 bases; bases outside gene matches: 6. CDR3 residues: CASSHGDRDSEKLFF. The CDR3 DNA follows: TGCGCCAGCAGCCATGGGGACAGGGACAGTGAAAAACTGTTTTTT.

To note about this clonotype: A read error may account for a junction end that differs from germline. This chain uses TRBV15 with TRBJ1-2; no reliable D call. Germline CDR1 and CDR2: LNHNV and YYDKDF (reference sequence). There are 14 residues in the CDR3. CDR3 in DNA: TGTGCCGCCAGCAGAGATCGAAGTCGCTATGGCTACACCTTC. Its protein is CAASRDRSRYGYTF.